The 21 T cell receptor beta chains presented below share a single source sample, sequenced in a study of blood T cell repertoires in COVID-19. Sequenced by immunoSEQ multiplex PCR; TCRdb stores in-frame clones only, minus some. Of around 270,000 clones in the sample, 84% were seen once. Sequencing was performed on peripheral blood. The origin of the receptors is a person aged 65 to 85 with COVID-19, enrolled during active disease.

The chain links TRBV28 to TRBJ2-4, with D possibly matching TRBD1 (5 bases). The CDR3 loop spans 16 amino acids. V was shortened by 2 bases and J by 9 bases, with 20 bases between the two germline ends. Per the germline V gene, CDR1 is MDHEN and CDR2 is SYDVKM. CDR3 nucleotide sequence: TGTGCCAGCAGTTTAAGGTCAGGGTCGATATCCTCCATTCAGTACTTC. It translates to CASSLRSGSISSIQYF.

The CDR3 protein is CASSEVGGRVRWNTEAFF. CDR3 in DNA: TGTGCCAGCAGTGAAGTCGGGGGACGCGTAAGGTGGAACACTGAAGCTTTCTTT. The chain uses TRBV6-4 and TRBJ1-1; D may be TRBD1 (5 bases). Trimming cost V 3 bases and J 1 base, with 21 bases left between them. The germline V gene encodes CDR1 MRHNA and CDR2 SNTAGT. This CDR3 contains 18 residues.

The gene calls are TRBV6-5 and TRBJ2-7; the D gene is possibly TRBD2 (6 bases). This CDR3 spans 13 amino acids. Germline V gene data show CDR1 as MNHEY and CDR2 as SVGAGI. Trimming pared 4 bases from V and 4 bases from J, leaving 11 bases between. In DNA, the CDR3 is TGTGCCAGCAGTTCCCCAGGACTATACGAGCAGTACTTC. Protein product: CASSSPGLYEQYF.

The gene calls are TRBV5-1 and TRBJ1-5; tentative D call: TRBD1 (6 bases). Trimming cost V 0 bases and J 0 bases, with 10 bases left between them. Germline values: CDR1 SGHRS, CDR2 YFSETQ. CDR3 length: 16 amino acids. CDR3 residues: CASSLEGGFSNQPQHF. The CDR3 DNA sequence: TGCGCCAGCAGCTTGGAAGGGGGATTTAGCAATCAGCCCCAGCATTTT.

In this sample, this clone turned up a few times. The V gene is TRBV19, the J gene TRBJ1-5; D ambiguous. Trimming cost V 8 bases and J 2 bases, with 10 bases left between them. The CDR3 has 13 residues. Germline CDR1 is LNHDA and CDR2 is SQIVND (reference sequence). The CDR3, as DNA: TGTGCCAGTCGGGAGAGGGGCAATCAGCCCCAGCATTTT. Residues: CASRERGNQPQHF.

This chain links TRBV5-5 with TRBJ1-5; D might be TRBD1 (5 bases). The CDR3 spans 14 residues. Per germline, CDR1 SGHKS and CDR2 YYEKEE (reference sequence). V was clipped by 1 base and J by 3 bases, with 8 bases between them. The CDR3: CASSLPGPNQPQHF. CDR3 sequence (DNA): TGTGCCAGCAGCTTGCCAGGGCCCAATCAGCCCCAGCATTTT.

This chain uses TRBV6-5 with TRBJ1-5; D not resolved. This CDR3 spans 15 amino acids. Germline lookup yields CDR1 MNHEY and CDR2 SVGAGI. Between the trimmed V and J ends, which lost 6 bases and 0 bases, there was a span of 12 bases. The CDR3 loop reads CASSHSLDSNQPQHF. The DNA of the CDR3 is TGTGCCAGCAGCCACTCCTTAGATAGCAATCAGCCCCAGCATTTT.

V and J are TRBV19 and TRBJ2-5, with D tentatively TRBD1 (6 bases). Trimming took 0 bases from V and 5 from J, leaving 13 bases between them. The CDR3 consists of 15 residues. The germline V gene encodes CDR1 LNHDA and CDR2 SQIVND (reference sequence). The CDR3 sequence: CASSIDLGQGETQYF. Written as DNA, the CDR3 is TGTGCCAGTAGTATAGATCTGGGGCAGGGGGAGACCCAGTACTTC.

The gene calls are TRBV6-1 and TRBJ1-5, with D unclear. The length of the CDR3 is 15 residues. Germline CDR1 is MNHNS and CDR2 is SASEGT. The V end was cut by 1 base, the J end by 7 bases, with 14 bases between. The CDR3 DNA follows: TGTGCCAGCAGTGAAGGGGCAGAAGGTGGGCAGCCCCAGCATTTT. Residues: CASSEGAEGGQPQHF.

This clone was observed a few times. The chain combines TRBV3-1 (or the pseudogene TRBV3-2) with TRBJ1-5; the D gene is possibly TRBD1 (5 bases). Germline V gene data show CDR1 as LGHDT and CDR2 as YNNKEL (reference sequence). Trimming pared 3 bases from V and 2 bases from J, leaving 17 bases between. The CDR3 consists of 17 residues. The CDR3 bases are TGTGCCAGCAGCCACAGCTCGGGGGAGTGGCGCAATCAGCCCCAGCATTTT. Its protein product is CASSHSSGEWRNQPQHF.

About this clone: Other DNA sequences of this sample code for an identical CDR3. The J gene is TRBJ2-2, the V gene TRBV5-1; D is possibly TRBD2 (5 bases). V was shortened by 3 bases and J by 0 bases, with 9 bases between the two germline ends. The CDR3 loop spans 15 amino acids. From germline, CDR1 is SGHRS and CDR2 YFSETQ. The CDR3 region has the DNA TGCGCCAGCAGCTCGTCCGGGGCGAACACCGGGGAGCTGTTTTTT. This sequence encodes CASSSSGANTGELFF.

J is TRBJ1-4 and V is TRBV28; TRBD1 matches 7 bases. CDR1 is MDHEN, CDR2 SYDVKM, per germline. CDR3 length: 16 amino acids. V shed 6 bases and J 1 base; nucleotides not matched to a gene: 8. The DNA for the CDR3 is TGTGCCAGCAGGGCAGGGGGTATGGTAACTAATGAAAAACTGTTTTTT. Its protein product is CASRAGGMVTNEKLFF.

This clone was observed once. CDR3 region: CASNFRGSNQPQHF. The DNA for the CDR3 is TGTGCCAGCAACTTCAGGGGTAGCAATCAGCCCCAGCATTTT. This chain joins TRBV6-6 and TRBJ1-5, with TRBD1 as a possible D gene (6 bases). Trimming took off 7 bases at V and 0 bases at J, with 10 bases between the two ends. This CDR3 has 14 residues. In germline, CDR1 is MNHNY, CDR2 SVGAGI (reference sequence).

The sample holds one count of this clone. This rearrangement joins TRBV3-1 (or the pseudogene TRBV3-2) to TRBJ1-1; D possibly corresponds to TRBD1 (5 bases). The ends were cut back, 4 bases at V and 5 bases at J, with 11 bases in the middle. Germline loops: CDR1 LGHDT, CDR2 YNNKEL (reference sequence). The CDR3 is 13 residues long. The CDR3, as DNA: TGTGCCAGCAGCCCCGGGAGGGGTACTGAAGCTTTCTTT. It translates to CASSPGRGTEAFF.

The count of this clone is one. This rearrangement joins TRBV6-2 or TRBV6-3 to TRBJ1-6; 9 bases match TRBD1. The ends lost 6 bases at V and 5 bases at J; junction bases unmatched: 8. Germline V gives CDR1 MNHEY, CDR2 SVGEGT. This CDR3 has 16 residues. DNA for the CDR3: TGTGCCAGCAGCACCACAGGGGGCGCGAATAATTCACCCCTCCACTTT. It encodes CASSTTGGANNSPLHF.

The chain employs TRBV7-8 and TRBJ2-1; a weak D match, TRBD2 (6 bases). Germline values: CDR1 SGHVS, CDR2 FQNEAQ. Trimming pared 3 bases from V and 9 bases from J, leaving 15 bases between. This CDR3 is 14 amino acids long. This chain's CDR3 is CASSFGLGEAEQFF. The CDR3 DNA is TGTGCCAGCAGCTTTGGTCTAGGGGAGGCTGAGCAGTTCTTC.

The rearrangement uses TRBV6-2 or TRBV6-3 and TRBJ1-5; D is perhaps TRBD1 (6 bases). The CDR3 consists of 16 residues. Looked up from germline, CDR1 is MNHEY and CDR2 is SVGEGT. V was pared by 6 bases and J by 6 bases, with 21 bases between. The CDR3 nucleotides are TGTGCCAGCAGCCCGGCTGGGGGGGGGCAGTCTCAGCCCCAGCATTTT. Its translation is CASSPAGGGQSQPQHF.

The V call is TRBV6-5, the J call TRBJ2-7; 7 bases line up with TRBD1. The germline CDR1 and CDR2 sequences are MNHEY and SVGAGI. There are 14 residues in the CDR3. Trimming cost V 6 bases and J 5 bases; bases outside gene matches: 10. The CDR3 DNA follows: TGTGCCAGCAGCGCAAGACAGGGTCTCAACGAGCAGTACTTC. Translating it yields CASSARQGLNEQYF.

The chain recombines TRBV5-5 with TRBJ1-2; 10 nucleotides line up with TRBD1. CDR1 SGHKS and CDR2 YYEKEE come from the germline V gene (reference sequence). The ends lost 4 bases at V and 7 bases at J; junction bases unmatched: 7. This CDR3 is 14 amino acids long. DNA of the CDR3: TGTGCCAGCAGCCCGGGACAGGGGCGGCGTGGCTACACCTTC. Its protein product is CASSPGQGRRGYTF.

The chain joins TRBV7-9 to TRBJ1-2, with unresolved D. Between the trimmed V and J ends, which lost 4 bases and 1 base, there was a span of 13 bases. Germline values: CDR1 SEHNR, CDR2 FQNEAQ (reference sequence). CDR3 length equals 15 residues. CDR3 sequence reads: CASSSGGYDNYGYTF. The CDR3 DNA reads TGTGCCAGCAGCTCCGGCGGGTATGATAACTATGGCTACACCTTC. Filled out from reference TRBV7-9 and TRBJ1-2, the complete variable domain reads DTGVSQNPRHKITKRGQNVTFRCDPISEHNRLYWYRQTLGQGPEFLTYFQNEAQLEKSRLLSDRFSAERPKGSFSTLEIQRTEQGDSAMYLCASSSGGYDNYGYTFGSGTRLTVV.

The chain carries TRBV2 and TRBJ1-4; the match to TRBD1 covers 7 bases. CDR3 size: 17 residues. Per germline, CDR1 SNHLY and CDR2 FYNNEI. V was clipped by 4 bases and J by 3 bases; unmatched bases: 11. Written as DNA, the CDR3 is TGTGCCAGCAGTGGGCTGACAGGGTCGGGGGCTAATGAAAAACTGTTTTTT. It codes for CASSGLTGSGANEKLFF.